This entry lists 27 T cell receptor beta chains sequenced from one sample in a study of shared clonotypes between healthy human individuals. Assay: immunoSEQ multiplex PCR; the TCRdb copy retains only in-frame clones and omits some. This sample has some 500,000 clones, with 90% to 96% found just once. Material for sequencing was naive CD4+ T cells sorted from blood. Subset: CD45RA+ positively selected. These receptors all stem from a woman under 40 in good health.

This chain uses TRBV7-2 with TRBJ2-5; maybe TRBD1 (5 bases). Germline V gene lookup returns CDR1 SGHTA and CDR2 FQGNSA. This CDR3 contains 13 residues. V lost 3 bases and J lost 6, with 11 bases in between. The CDR3 DNA is TGTGCCAGCAGCTTTCACAGGCCACAGACCCAGTACTTC. Its translation: CASSFHRPQTQYF.

The table lists this clone with a count of one. The gene calls are TRBV28 and TRBJ1-4, with D possibly being TRBD1 (5 bases). The germline V gene has CDR1 MDHEN and CDR2 SYDVKM. Trimming took off 8 bases at V and 7 bases at J, with 14 bases between the two ends. This CDR3 spans 13 amino acids. Here the CDR3 reads CASGWGAGEKLFF. The CDR3 nucleotides read TGTGCCAGCGGTTGGGGCGCGGGTGAAAAACTGTTTTTT.

J is TRBJ1-2 and V is TRBV15; D not certain. CDR1 and CDR2 from the germline V gene are LNHNV and YYDKDF (reference sequence). The length of the CDR3 is 13 residues. Between the trimmed V and J ends, which lost 1 base and 8 bases, there was a span of 11 bases. The CDR3 loop reads CATSRVEQSGYTF. The CDR3 DNA is TGTGCCACCAGCAGAGTAGAACAGTCGGGCTACACCTTC.

The rearrangement uses TRBV23-1 and TRBJ1-4, with D tentatively TRBD1 (6 bases). TRBV23-1 is placed among ORFs of uncertain function. Between the trimmed V and J ends, which lost 4 bases and 5 bases, there was a span of 20 bases. The CDR3 consists of 17 residues. The CDR3: CASSRGSGGRGNEKLFF. DNA of the CDR3: TGCGCCAGCAGTCGGGGTAGCGGGGGGCGCGGAAATGAAAAACTGTTTTTT.

The rearrangement joins TRBV7-2 to TRBJ2-7, with TRBD2 matching over 8 bases. The CDR3 loop spans 15 amino acids. Germline V CDR1 and CDR2: SGHTA, FQGNSA. Trimming removed 5 bases from V and 3 bases from J; junction bases left unmatched: 9. The CDR3 reads CASSVSGILNYEQYF. DNA for the CDR3: TGTGCCAGCAGCGTTAGCGGGATATTAAACTACGAGCAGTACTTC.

The chain couples TRBV5-4 to TRBJ1-2, with TRBD1 as a possible D gene (6 bases). The V end lost 2 bases, the J end lost 8 bases, and 16 bases lay between the germline ends. The CDR3 loop spans 14 amino acids. The V gene's germline CDR1 is SGHNT and CDR2 YYREEE (reference sequence). CDR3 residues: CASSLGGTSFGYTF. The CDR3 DNA reads TGTGCCAGCAGCTTAGGGGGGACTTCTTTCGGCTACACCTTC.

J is TRBJ2-5 and V is TRBV19; no clear D gene. CDR3 length: 12 amino acids. V was cut by 5 bases and J by 5 bases, with 9 bases left in between. Per the germline V gene, CDR1 is LNHDA and CDR2 is SQIVND (reference sequence). CDR3 coding DNA: TGTGCCAGTAGTCCAGATCGGGAGACCCAGTACTTC. This translates into CASSPDRETQYF.

This clone has a single count. The rearrangement joins TRBV6-1 to TRBJ1-5; unclear D gene. The CDR3 spans 14 residues. V lost 3 bases and J lost 2, with 8 bases in between. Germline V gene data show CDR1 as MNHNS and CDR2 as SASEGT. CDR3 residues: CASSEGSGNQPQHF. The CDR3 DNA is TGTGCCAGCAGTGAGGGGTCCGGCAATCAGCCCCAGCATTTT.

The chain recombines TRBV19 with TRBJ1-1; a weak D match, TRBD1 (5 bases). The germline V gene has CDR1 LNHDA and CDR2 SQIVND (reference sequence). Trimming took 5 bases from V and 0 from J, leaving 7 bases between them. The CDR3 consists of 13 residues. CDR3 DNA sequence: TGTGCCAGTAGTTTGACAGTGAACACTGAAGCTTTCTTT. Its protein product is CASSLTVNTEAFF.

The rearrangement joins TRBV15 to TRBJ2-1; tentatively, D is TRBD2 (5 bases). The CDR3 length is 15 residues. V dropped 2 bases and J dropped 5 bases, with 13 bases sitting between them. The germline V gene encodes CDR1 LNHNV and CDR2 YYDKDF (reference sequence). As DNA, the CDR3 is TGTGCCACCAGCAGATCGGAGGACCAAAACAATGAGCAGTTCTTC. Amino acids: CATSRSEDQNNEQFF.

The CDR3 is CASSLGRGNSYEQYF. The CDR3 bases are TGCGCCAGCAGCTTGGGTCGCGGGAATTCCTACGAGCAGTACTTC. The rearrangement uses TRBV5-1 and TRBJ2-7; the D gene is possibly TRBD2 (6 bases). Germline loops: CDR1 SGHRS, CDR2 YFSETQ. V was clipped by 0 bases and J by 1 base, with 11 bases between them. This CDR3 is built from 15 residues.

This clone has only a few counts. The chain joins TRBV5-1 to TRBJ1-5, with no clear D. Germline CDR1 reads SGHRS; CDR2 reads YFSETQ. Trimming shortened V by 0 bases and J by 6 bases, and 10 bases separated the two germline ends. The CDR3 runs 14 residues. CDR3 loop: CASSLGGSGQPQHF. The CDR3 coding sequence is TGCGCCAGCAGCTTGGGAGGGTCCGGTCAGCCCCAGCATTTT.

CDR3 loop: CASSYLDRGRTEAFF. As DNA, the CDR3 is TGTGCCAGCAGTTACTTGGACAGGGGGCGAACTGAAGCTTTCTTT. J is TRBJ1-1 and V is TRBV6-5; TRBD1 agrees at 11 bases. V was clipped by 1 base and J by 5 bases; unmatched bases: 3. The CDR3 sequence is 15 residues long. Per the germline V gene, CDR1 is MNHEY and CDR2 is SVGAGI.

V gene TRBV27 combines with J gene TRBJ2-5; 10 bases match TRBD1. The V and J ends lost 2 bases and 10 bases, in that order; junction bases with no gene match: 10. This CDR3 contains 15 residues. Germline assignment: CDR1 MNHEY and CDR2 SMNVEV (reference sequence). The CDR3 DNA is TGTGCCAGCAGTTTAAGACAGGGGGCGCCGTTGAGCCAGTACTTC. Residues: CASSLRQGAPLSQYF.

The J gene is TRBJ2-7, the V gene TRBV4-1; 7 nucleotides match TRBD2. This CDR3 region has 16 residues. Unmatched junction bases numbered 12, after V lost 1 base and J lost 6 bases. The germline V gene has CDR1 MGHRA and CDR2 YSYEKL. CDR3: CASSQVWGGGPAEQYF. DNA for the CDR3: TGCGCCAGCAGCCAAGTCTGGGGGGGAGGGCCGGCCGAGCAGTACTTC.

The J gene is TRBJ2-3, the V gene TRBV11-3, with D possibly being TRBD1 or TRBD2 (5 bases each). In germline, CDR1 is SGHNT, CDR2 YENEEA. V was shortened by 1 base and J by 4 bases, with 9 bases between the two germline ends. This CDR3 is built from 14 residues. CDR3 amino acids: CASSLGGAPDTQYF. The DNA of the CDR3 is TGTGCCAGCAGCTTAGGAGGGGCCCCAGATACGCAGTATTTT.

This clone was counted a single time. An end of the junction differs from the germline gene, which may be a read error. The CDR3 is CASSFGGLAGVPNF. In DNA, the CDR3 is TGTGCCAGCAGCTTTGGGGGACTAGCGGGAGTTCCAAACTTC. The rearrangement links TRBV7-8 to TRBJ2-7, with 14 positions matching TRBD2. The CDR3 is made up of 14 amino acids. Germline CDR1 and CDR2: SGHVS and FQNEAQ.

This clone was observed a single time. The chain links TRBV28 to TRBJ1-2; 7 nucleotides align to TRBD1. Germline V gene sequence: CDR1 MDHEN, CDR2 SYDVKM. J gave up 5 bases and V 8 bases, and 8 bases lay outside the gene matches. CDR3 size: 13 residues. The CDR3 loop reads CASAPGGGYGYTF. As DNA, the CDR3 is TGTGCCAGCGCACCAGGGGGTGGTTATGGCTACACCTTC.

The V gene is TRBV5-1, the J gene TRBJ2-7; D might be TRBD1 or TRBD2, each matching 5 bases. Germline lookup yields CDR1 SGHRS and CDR2 YFSETQ. V was cut by 4 bases and J by 0 bases, with 14 bases left in between. The CDR3 has 15 residues. The CDR3 nucleotides are TGCGCCAGCAGCGTGGGACCCTCGAGCTCCTACGAGCAGTACTTC. Translating it yields CASSVGPSSSYEQYF.

The chain links TRBV4-2 to TRBJ2-3; TRBD2 agrees at 7 bases. V trimming: 4 bases; J trimming: 5 bases; junction bases outside the gene matches: 12. Germline loops: CDR1 LGHNA, CDR2 YNFKEQ. The CDR3 extends over 16 amino acids. This CDR3 reads CASSPRFAGELDTQYF. The CDR3 DNA reads TGTGCCAGCAGCCCCAGGTTCGCGGGAGAGCTAGATACGCAGTATTTT.

The gene calls are TRBV9 and TRBJ2-7; 7 nucleotides agree with TRBD2. Germline V gene sequence: CDR1 SGDLS, CDR2 YYNGEE. The CDR3 contains 13 residues. After removal of 5 bases from V and 2 bases from J, the junction contained 4 bases not matched to a gene. The CDR3 DNA sequence: TGTGCCAGCAGTAGCGGGCCCACCTACGAGCAGTACTTC. Protein sequence: CASSSGPTYEQYF.

The chain recombines TRBV27 with TRBJ1-6; possible D gene TRBD1, 6 bases. V was pared by 5 bases and J by 3 bases, with 14 bases between. Germline-derived CDR1 and CDR2 are MNHEY and SMNVEV (reference sequence). The CDR3 extends over 16 amino acids. The CDR3 loop is CASSQQTGFYNSPLHF. CDR3 coding DNA: TGTGCCAGCAGTCAACAAACAGGGTTCTATAATTCACCCCTCCACTTT.

V gene TRBV4-1 combines with J gene TRBJ2-7, with D perhaps matching TRBD2 (5 bases). Germline assignment: CDR1 MGHRA and CDR2 YSYEKL. CDR3 size: 15 residues. V was clipped by 1 base and J by 4 bases, with 14 bases between them. Here the CDR3 reads CASSQAWELYYEQYF. In DNA form, the CDR3 reads TGCGCCAGCAGCCAAGCGTGGGAGCTTTATTACGAGCAGTACTTC.

The chain links TRBV27 to TRBJ2-7; the D call may be TRBD1 or TRBD2 (5 bases each). Germline V gives CDR1 MNHEY, CDR2 SMNVEV (reference sequence). The CDR3 runs to 14 residues. The V and J ends lost 3 bases and 7 bases respectively, with 16 bases between them. For the CDR3, the DNA is TGTGCCAGCAGTTTGGGGACCCCAACGGGGGAGCAGTACTTC. Encoded protein: CASSLGTPTGEQYF.

The chain employs TRBV18 and TRBJ1-1; D gene uncertain. V lost 2 bases to trimming and J lost 10 bases, with 26 bases between them. CDR3 length: 17 residues. Germline V gives CDR1 KGHSH, CDR2 LQKENI. Written as DNA, the CDR3 is TGTGCCAGCTCACCAGCAGACACCCCGGGAAGTTTTCTTGGAGCTTTCTTT. Its translation: CASSPADTPGSFLGAFF.

This chain connects TRBV28 to TRBJ2-7; the D gene is possibly TRBD2 (6 bases). V dropped 5 bases and J dropped 1 base, with 18 bases sitting between them. CDR1 and CDR2 (germline): MDHEN, SYDVKM. The CDR3 loop spans 16 amino acids. The CDR3 protein is CASSQPGGDGSYEQYF. In DNA, the CDR3 is TGTGCCAGCAGTCAACCCGGAGGGGACGGATCCTACGAGCAGTACTTC.

The chain joins TRBV5-1 to TRBJ2-7; tentatively, D is TRBD1 or TRBD2 (5 bases each). V was trimmed by 4 bases and J by 2 bases, leaving 13 bases between them. Germline V lookup: CDR1 SGHRS, CDR2 YFSETQ. This CDR3 comprises 14 residues. The chain's CDR3 is CASSAAMGAYEQYF. The CDR3 DNA follows: TGCGCCAGCAGCGCGGCCATGGGGGCCTACGAGCAGTACTTC.